This entry lists 25 T cell receptor beta chains sequenced from one sample in a study of naive CD8 T cells in extremely preterm neonates. The assay was immunoSEQ multiplex PCR, and TCRdb's table has in-frame clones only and misses some. The sample has roughly 5,000 clones; nearly 99% are singletons. Sequencing was done on a sample of naive CD8+ T cells from blood. The receptors shown here come from a human donor in good health.

This chain links TRBV9 with TRBJ1-2; D ambiguous. V lost 0 bases and J lost 8, with 17 bases in between. The CDR3 runs 15 residues. Germline assignment: CDR1 SGDLS and CDR2 YYNGEE. The CDR3 region has the DNA TGTGCCAGCAGCGTAGCGTTGGAGGGTTCCAGAGGCTACACCTTC. Amino acid sequence: CASSVALEGSRGYTF.

This chain uses TRBV9 with TRBJ2-2; 11 positions agree with TRBD2. Germline lookup yields CDR1 SGDLS and CDR2 YYNGEE. Unmatched junction bases numbered 9, after V lost 6 bases and J lost 8 bases. The CDR3 runs to 15 residues. CDR3 coding DNA: TGTGCCAGCAACTCACTAGCGGGAGCGTCGGGGGAGCTGTTTTTT. This encodes CASNSLAGASGELFF. The full variable domain, its missing parts supplied by reference TRBV9 and TRBJ2-2, is DSGVTQTPKHLITATGQRVTLRCSPRSGDLSVYWYQQSLDQGLQFLIQYYNGEERAKGNILERFSAQQFPDLHSELNLSSLELGDSALYFCASNSLAGASGELFFGEGSRLTVL.

The J gene is TRBJ2-3, the V gene TRBV7-3; the D gene is possibly TRBD1 (5 bases). Germline CDR1 reads SGHTA; CDR2 reads FQGTGA. The V and J ends lost 1 base and 2 bases respectively, with 19 bases between them. The CDR3 has 18 residues. DNA for the CDR3: TGTGCCAGCAGCTTAAAACCAGGGCGACTGACTTTCACAGATACGCAGTATTTT. Translation: CASSLKPGRLTFTDTQYF.

The rearrangement joins TRBV6-1 to TRBJ1-2; no firm D call. CDR3 size: 17 residues. Germline CDR1 reads MNHNS; CDR2 reads SASEGT. V was pared by 0 bases and J by 1 base, with 15 bases between. The chain's CDR3 is CASSEASWTAGNYGYTF. The CDR3 region has the DNA TGTGCCAGCAGTGAAGCGTCCTGGACGGCGGGTAACTATGGCTACACCTTC.

The rearrangement joins TRBV6-1 to TRBJ1-1; 9 nucleotides agree with TRBD1. The trim removed 2 bases at V and 7 bases at J, leaving 5 bases unmatched. CDR1 MNHNS and CDR2 SASEGT come from the germline V gene. This CDR3 has 14 amino acids. For the CDR3, the DNA is TGTGCCAGCAGTGAACCGGGACAGGGCATTGAAGCTTTCTTT. This codes for CASSEPGQGIEAFF.

The CDR3 sequence is CASTRGGVPGTTEAFF. The CDR3 region has the DNA TGTGCCAGCACCCGGGGGGGCGTTCCAGGGACAACTGAAGCTTTCTTT. The chain employs TRBV27 and TRBJ1-1, with D maybe TRBD1 (6 bases). The CDR3 contains 16 residues. V was clipped by 7 bases and J by 5 bases, with 23 bases between them. Looked up from germline, CDR1 is MNHEY and CDR2 is SMNVEV (reference sequence).

This clone was seen just once. The J gene is TRBJ2-7, the V gene TRBV4-1; D is undetermined. The CDR3 totals 14 residues. Germline CDR1 is MGHRA and CDR2 is YSYEKL. Trimming pared 2 bases from V and 1 base from J, leaving 9 bases between. CDR3 DNA: TGCGCCAGCAGCCAACCTAGGCAGTCCTACGAGCAGTACTTC. Translated: CASSQPRQSYEQYF.

The CDR3, as DNA: TGTGCCAGCAGCTTACGACAGGGATACACAGATACGCAGTATTTT. Amino acid sequence: CASSLRQGYTDTQYF. The genes are TRBV7-9 and TRBJ2-3; 7 bases agree with TRBD1. Per the germline V gene, CDR1 is SEHNR and CDR2 is FQNEAQ (reference sequence). V lost 2 bases to trimming and J lost 2 bases; unmatched junction nucleotides: 4. The CDR3 spans 15 residues.

The chain carries TRBV28 and TRBJ2-5; D possibly corresponds to TRBD1 (5 bases). The J call may be in error: the DNA end matches TRBJ2-7 better. This CDR3 is 16 amino acids long. Looked up from germline, CDR1 is MDHEN and CDR2 is SYDVKM. The CDR3 DNA is TGTGCCAGCAGTTTAGCCGACAGAACAAGCTCCTACGAGCAGTACTTC. This sequence encodes CASSLADRTSSYEQYF.

The chain joins TRBV29-1 to TRBJ2-6; 8 bases agree with TRBD1. The CDR3 consists of 16 residues. Losses at the gene ends were 1 base for V and 1 base for J; bases not matched to a gene: 3. Germline V gene lookup returns CDR1 SQVTM and CDR2 ANQGSEA. The CDR3 nucleotides are TGCAGCGTTGAAGGGACAGGGCCATCTGGGGCCAACGTCCTGACTTTC. Translation: CSVEGTGPSGANVLTF. Filled out from reference TRBV29-1 and TRBJ2-6, the complete variable domain reads SAVISQKPSRDICQRGTSLTIQCQVDSQVTMMFWYRQQPGQSLTLIATANQGSEATYESGFVIDKFPISRPNLTFSTLTVSNMSPEDSSIYLCSVEGTGPSGANVLTFGAGSRLTVL.

This chain connects TRBV6-1 to TRBJ2-3; tentative D call: TRBD2 (6 bases). Trimming removed 7 bases at V and 3 bases at J, with 11 bases between. The germline gives CDR1 MNHNS, CDR2 SASEGT. The CDR3 covers 13 residues. This CDR3 reads CASIHRGTDTQYF. The CDR3, as DNA: TGTGCCAGCATCCACCGGGGGACAGATACGCAGTATTTT.

The chain joins TRBV10-3 to TRBJ1-2, with D possibly TRBD1 on 6 matching bases. The CDR3 extends over 12 amino acids. The V end lost 7 bases, the J end lost 2 bases, and 8 bases lay between the germline ends. CDR1 and CDR2 (germline): ENHRY, SYGVKD. CDR3 loop: CAIKGQNYGYTF. Written as DNA, the CDR3 is TGTGCCATCAAAGGACAGAACTATGGCTACACCTTC.

The chain uses TRBV6-1 and TRBJ2-1; 11 bases agree with TRBD2. From germline, CDR1 is MNHNS and CDR2 SASEGT. The CDR3 consists of 16 residues. V lost 2 bases to trimming and J lost 8 bases; unmatched junction nucleotides: 8. CDR3 sequence: CASSEYLGTSGDEQFF. In DNA, the CDR3 is TGTGCCAGCAGTGAATACCTCGGGACTAGCGGAGATGAGCAGTTCTTC.

V gene TRBV9 combines with J gene TRBJ1-2; 8 nucleotides agree with TRBD1. Germline loops: CDR1 SGDLS, CDR2 YYNGEE. Losses at the gene ends were 6 bases for V and 4 bases for J; bases not matched to a gene: 8. The length of the CDR3 is 14 residues. The DNA for the CDR3 is TGTGCCAGCACCTCGACAGGGGACTCCTATGGCTACACCTTC. The encoded protein is CASTSTGDSYGYTF.

The chain has TRBV10-3 and TRBJ1-1, with TRBD1 matching over 11 bases. The CDR3 has 17 residues. The germline V gene encodes CDR1 ENHRY and CDR2 SYGVKD. Trimming cost V 5 bases and J 5 bases; bases outside gene matches: 13. The CDR3 DNA follows: TGTGCCATCAGTCTCCGCCCGCCGGGACAGGGGGTTACTGAAGCTTTCTTT. Residues: CAISLRPPGQGVTEAFF.

The V call is TRBV9, the J call TRBJ2-2; 14 bases line up with TRBD2. The germline CDR1 and CDR2 sequences are SGDLS and YYNGEE. With 4 bases clipped from V and 1 base from J, the junction kept 12 bases outside the gene matches. The CDR3 sequence is 20 residues long. The CDR3 DNA sequence: TGTGCCAGCAGCTCAAGTGGGACTAGCGGGAGTCGGGGGAACACCGGGGAGCTGTTTTTT. As protein: CASSSSGTSGSRGNTGELFF.

This clone was observed once. Germline is not matched at one junction end, which may reflect a read error. CDR3 sequence: CASSPRDSNNEQFF. CDR3 in DNA: TGTGCCAGCAGCCCTAGGGACTCCAACAATGAGCAGTTCTTC. The gene calls are TRBV7-9 and TRBJ2-1, with D perhaps TRBD2 (6 bases). CDR1 is SEHNR, CDR2 FQNEAQ, per germline (reference sequence). This CDR3 comprises 14 residues.

The gene calls are TRBV14 and TRBJ2-5; no clear D gene. CDR3 length equals 15 residues. The V end lost 3 bases, the J end lost 2 bases, and 13 bases lay between the germline ends. CDR1 SGHDN and CDR2 FVKESK come from the germline V gene. Here the CDR3 reads CASSHTLGSQETQYF. DNA of the CDR3: TGTGCCAGCAGCCATACCCTGGGCAGTCAAGAGACCCAGTACTTC.

This sequence joins TRBV27 and TRBJ2-7, with 11 nucleotides matching TRBD2. CDR3 length: 13 residues. The germline V gene has CDR1 MNHEY and CDR2 SMNVEV (reference sequence). The trim removed 5 bases at V and 4 bases at J, leaving 1 base unmatched. The CDR3 is CASSGLAGYEQYF. In DNA form, the CDR3 reads TGTGCCAGCAGTGGACTAGCGGGTTACGAGCAGTACTTC.

The V and J genes are TRBV11-2 and TRBJ2-1, with D possibly TRBD2 on 6 matching bases. Deletions cut 5 bases from V and 8 bases from J, with 19 bases between. The V gene's germline CDR1 is SGHAT and CDR2 FQNNGV. The CDR3 runs 15 residues. The DNA for the CDR3 is TGTGCCAGCAGCCTGGGGGGAAGGAAAGGCGATGAGCAGTTCTTC. Translated: CASSLGGRKGDEQFF.

Only a few counts were recorded for this clone. This chain joins TRBV7-9 and TRBJ2-3, with TRBD1 as a possible D gene (7 bases). This CDR3 region has 17 residues. Germline V gives CDR1 SEHNR, CDR2 FQNEAQ (reference sequence). Trimming took 5 bases from V and 2 from J, leaving 20 bases between them. This CDR3 is CASSDTAGQLVTDTQYF. Here the CDR3 DNA reads TGTGCCAGCAGCGATACGGCGGGACAGCTAGTCACAGATACGCAGTATTTT.

This rearrangement joins TRBV7-9 to TRBJ2-7; 11 positions match TRBD1. With V trimmed by 5 bases and J by 0 bases, 12 bases remained unmatched. CDR3 size: 18 residues. Germline values: CDR1 SEHNR, CDR2 FQNEAQ (reference sequence). The CDR3 DNA sequence: TGTGCCAGCAGCCTCTCACCGGGACAGGGGGAGAGCTCCTACGAGCAGTACTTC. This sequence encodes CASSLSPGQGESSYEQYF.

J is TRBJ2-5 and V is TRBV15; tentatively, D is TRBD1 (6 bases). In germline, CDR1 is LNHNV, CDR2 YYDKDF (reference sequence). The CDR3 is 16 residues long. Trimming pared 2 bases from V and 5 bases from J, leaving 18 bases between. The CDR3: CATSRTKAGAGETQYF. CDR3 DNA: TGTGCCACCAGCAGAACGAAGGCAGGGGCTGGGGAGACCCAGTACTTC.

This clone was counted once. The chain is built from TRBV27 and TRBJ2-2; D might be TRBD1 (5 bases). V dropped 6 bases and J dropped 7 bases, with 9 bases sitting between them. Germline V lookup: CDR1 MNHEY, CDR2 SMNVEV (reference sequence). CDR3 size: 12 residues. Here the CDR3 reads CASSPGNGELFF. The CDR3 region has the DNA TGTGCCAGCAGCCCAGGGAACGGGGAGCTGTTTTTT.

The V call is TRBV28, the J call TRBJ1-2, with D perhaps TRBD1 (6 bases). Looked up from germline, CDR1 is MDHEN and CDR2 is SYDVKM. The CDR3 covers 15 residues. The V gene lost 1 base and the J gene lost 2 bases, with 11 bases spanning the gap. The CDR3 DNA reads TGTGCCAGCAGTTTATTTGGGGGGGCCAACTATGGCTACACCTTC. Its translation: CASSLFGGANYGYTF.